This T cell receptor beta chain was recovered during a study of blood T cell repertoires in COVID-19. Study at large: COVID-19 samples, acute and convalescent, were from the United States, Italy and Spain. PBMCs, B-cell-depleted T cells, or T cells provided the cDNA or gDNA that made up the material.

Original analysis: Nucleated cell counts were estimated from reference gene primer amplification. TCRdb's copy holds only in-frame clones and misses some; the assay was immunoSEQ multiplex PCR. The D gene and trimming were derived from the DNA, and the V and J assignments and clone size from that table. The data contain roughly 49,000 clones, approximately 84% of them singletons. This CDR3 spans 16 amino acids. V lost 1 base and J 4 bases, leaving 16 bases between the germline ends. Germline V gene lookup returns CDR1 SGHAT and CDR2 FQNNGV. The TCR sequence derives from a middle-aged man with active COVID-19. The specimen was peripheral blood. This chain joins TRBV11-2 and TRBJ1-1; a possible D gene is TRBD1 (5 bases). The CDR3 region is CASSLGFAGWATEAFF. CDR3 nucleotide sequence: TGTGCCAGCAGCTTAGGATTCGCAGGGTGGGCCACTGAAGCTTTCTTT. Combining the CDR3 with reference TRBV11-2 and TRBJ1-1 gives the whole variable domain EAGVAQSPRYKIIEKRQSVAFWCNPISGHATLYWYQQILGQGPKLLIQFQNNGVVDDSQLPKDRFSAERLKGVDSTLKIQPAKLEDSAVYLCASSLGFAGWATEAFFGQGTRLTVV.